Sequencing of this T cell receptor beta chain was carried out in a study of T cells in Graves' hyperthyroidism and ophthalmopathy. RNA transcripts served as the template for amplifying TCR beta CDR3 regions. The TCR CDR3 first-round RT-PCR relied on the HTBI primer set. TCRdb used MiXCR to reprocess the multiplex PCR reads, holding one entry per CDR3 protein. The sample has 300,000 to 450,000 distinct CDR3 sequences, roughly 12% seen once; the top ten hold roughly 20%. Turning to this clonotype: Its antigen is as yet unknown. The junction departs from the called germline gene at one end, perhaps through a read error.

This CDR3 spans 14 amino acids. Germline V gives CDR1 SQVTM, CDR2 ANQGSEA. Findings of the study overall: Ophthalmopathy onset followed model prediction by a median around 6.9 months.

The V gene is TRBV29-1, the J gene TRBJ1-2; D is perhaps TRBD1 (6 bases). Sequenced: blood. The TCR originated in a man in his thirties or forties with Graves' hyperthyroidism that later progressed to Graves' ophthalmopathy. The CDR3 DNA sequence: TGCAACGTTGTTCGGGGGGGGCGACGGTATGGCTACACCTTC. This translates into CNVVRGGRRYGYTF.